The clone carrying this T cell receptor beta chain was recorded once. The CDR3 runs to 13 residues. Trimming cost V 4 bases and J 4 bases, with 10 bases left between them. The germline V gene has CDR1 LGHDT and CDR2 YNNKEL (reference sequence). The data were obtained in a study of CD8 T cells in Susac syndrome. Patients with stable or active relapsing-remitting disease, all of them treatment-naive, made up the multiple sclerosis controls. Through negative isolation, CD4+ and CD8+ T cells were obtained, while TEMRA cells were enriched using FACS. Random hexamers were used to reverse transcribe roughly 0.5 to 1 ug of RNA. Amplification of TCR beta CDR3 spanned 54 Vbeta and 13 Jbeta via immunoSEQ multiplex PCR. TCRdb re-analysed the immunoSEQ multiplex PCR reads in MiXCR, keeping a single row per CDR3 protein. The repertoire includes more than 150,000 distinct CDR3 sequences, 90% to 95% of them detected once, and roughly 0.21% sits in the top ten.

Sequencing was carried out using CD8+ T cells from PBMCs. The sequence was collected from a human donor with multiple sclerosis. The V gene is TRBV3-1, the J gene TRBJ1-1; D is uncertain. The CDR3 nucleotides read TGTGCCAGCAGCCCAAGCTGGAGCACTGAAGCTTTCTTT. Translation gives CASSPSWSTEAFF.